What follows are 19 T cell receptor beta chains derived from one specimen sequenced in a study of blood T cell repertoires in COVID-19. Sequenced by immunoSEQ multiplex PCR; TCRdb stores in-frame clones only, minus some. This table holds roughly 150,000 clones, 75% to 85% found once. Sequencing input: peripheral blood. These receptor sequences come from a woman in her fifties or sixties in a cohort sampled during active or convalescent COVID-19.

The rearrangement joins TRBV19 to TRBJ1-1; TRBD1 matches at 8 bases. CDR1 is LNHDA and CDR2 is SQIVND in the germline V gene (reference sequence). The junction had 8 bases not matched to a gene; V was cut back by 7 bases and J by 4 bases. The CDR3 sequence is 14 residues long. This chain's CDR3 is CASNPGGLGTEAFF. In nucleotides, the CDR3 is TGTGCCAGTAATCCAGGGGGCCTGGGCACTGAAGCTTTCTTT. The full variable domain, in which reference TRBV19 and TRBJ1-1 provide the parts outside the CDR3, is DGGITQSPKYLFRKEGQNVTLSCEQNLNHDAMYWYRQDPGQGLRLIYYSQIVNDFQKGDIAEGYSVSREKKESFPLTVTSAQKNPTAFYLCASNPGGLGTEAFFGQGTRLTVV.

V gene TRBV10-1 combines with J gene TRBJ2-1; 7 nucleotides line up with TRBD2. Germline V gene sequence: CDR1 WNHNN, CDR2 SYGVQD (reference sequence). The CDR3 length is 13 residues. Trimming took 6 bases from V and 15 from J; bases not matched to a gene: 14. The CDR3 bases are TGCGCCAGCAGCGGGACTAACGGACCCCAAAGGTTCTTC. Protein product: CASSGTNGPQRFF.

The chain has TRBV19 and TRBJ2-7; D is undetermined. V lost 3 bases, J lost 3 bases, and 9 bases lay in between. This CDR3 comprises 13 residues. In germline, CDR1 is LNHDA, CDR2 SQIVND (reference sequence). The CDR3 loop is CASSMGPGYEQYF. The CDR3 nucleotides are TGTGCCAGTAGTATGGGTCCGGGCTACGAGCAGTACTTC.

The DNA for the CDR3 is TGTGCCAGCAGCTTAGGGCAGTTTCGCTCCTACAATGAGCAGTTCTTC. Translated: CASSLGQFRSYNEQFF. J is TRBJ2-1 and V is TRBV11-2; the D is unclear. From germline, CDR1 is SGHAT and CDR2 FQNNGV. This CDR3 is built from 16 residues. Deletions cut 1 base from V and 0 bases from J, with 10 bases between.

This clone was seen more than once but under ten times. The chain links TRBV2 to TRBJ1-2; maybe TRBD1 (5 bases). The CDR3 length is 13 residues. V was pared by 4 bases and J by 4 bases, with 10 bases between. The germline V gene has CDR1 SNHLY and CDR2 FYNNEI. The DNA of the CDR3 is TGTGCCAGCAGTGCCAGGGAGGTCTATGGCTACACCTTC. This gives the protein CASSAREVYGYTF.

This chain links TRBV4-1 with TRBJ1-1, with D possibly matching TRBD1 (6 bases). The germline V gene has CDR1 MGHRA and CDR2 YSYEKL. V lost 6 bases, J lost 1 base, and 9 bases lay in between. This CDR3 is built from 13 residues. CDR3: CASRKTGNTEAFF. CDR3 nucleotide sequence: TGCGCCAGCAGGAAGACAGGGAACACTGAAGCTTTCTTT.

The chain uses TRBV5-1 and TRBJ2-3, with 7 nucleotides matching TRBD2. The CDR3 loop spans 14 amino acids. CDR1 SGHRS and CDR2 YFSETQ come from the germline V gene. Trimming took 4 bases from V and 2 from J; bases not matched to a gene: 4. CDR3 in amino acids: CASSGGTTTDTQYF. CDR3 bases: TGCGCCAGCAGCGGGGGGACTACCACAGATACGCAGTATTTT.

This clone was detected once. V usage is TRBV15 and J usage is TRBJ1-4; tentatively, D is TRBD1 (6 bases). The CDR3 is made up of 15 amino acids. V was shortened by 3 bases and J by 3 bases, with 11 bases between the two germline ends. The germline gives CDR1 LNHNV, CDR2 YYDKDF (reference sequence). The CDR3 loop reads CATSRSRTANEKLFF. The DNA of the CDR3 is TGTGCCACCAGCAGGTCACGGACAGCTAATGAAAAACTGTTTTTT.

The V call is TRBV30, the J call TRBJ2-4; 12 nucleotides line up with TRBD1. J was trimmed by 15 bases and V by 2 bases; bases with no gene match: 8. The CDR3 loop spans 13 amino acids. Germline lookup yields CDR1 GTSNPN and CDR2 SVGIG (reference sequence). The DNA for the CDR3 is TGTGCCTGGAGTCACGGGACAGGGGGCCTCAGGTACTTC. This codes for CAWSHGTGGLRYF.

In this sample, this clone turned up a few times. The chain is built from TRBV7-9 and TRBJ1-3; 7 bases are a match to TRBD1. This CDR3 is 16 amino acids long. V trimming: 6 bases; J trimming: 0 bases; junction bases outside the gene matches: 8. Germline CDR1 reads SEHNR; CDR2 reads FQNEAQ (reference sequence). The CDR3 loop reads CASRFGTANSGNTIYF. The DNA for the CDR3 is TGTGCCAGCAGATTCGGGACAGCCAACTCTGGAAACACCATATATTTT.

This chain links TRBV2 with TRBJ2-3; 9 bases map to TRBD2. V lost 5 bases and J lost 7; bases outside the gene matches: 4. This CDR3 spans 13 amino acids. The V gene's germline CDR1 is SNHLY and CDR2 FYNNEI. As DNA, the CDR3 is TGTGCCAGCAGTAAGACTAGCGGCAATACGCAGTATTTT. This translates into CASSKTSGNTQYF.

The CDR3 coding sequence is TGTGCCAGTAGCTCCGGGACAGGGGCAATGGAGCAGTTCTTC. Its protein product is CASSSGTGAMEQFF. This sequence joins TRBV19 and TRBJ2-1; 10 bases are shared with TRBD1. Germline assignment: CDR1 LNHDA and CDR2 SQIVND (reference sequence). V lost 6 bases to trimming and J lost 10 bases; unmatched junction nucleotides: 9. The CDR3 loop spans 14 amino acids.

The chain joins TRBV30 to TRBJ1-1; D might be TRBD1 (6 bases). Trimming removed 7 bases at V and 1 base at J, with 16 bases between. The CDR3 loop spans 14 amino acids. Germline V gene lookup returns CDR1 GTSNPN and CDR2 SVGIG (reference sequence). CDR3 sequence (DNA): TGTGCCTCGCCGGGACAAGTCGAGAACACTGAAGCTTTCTTT. Translated: CASPGQVENTEAFF.

V and J are TRBV21-1 and TRBJ1-1. TRBV21-1 corresponds to a pseudogene. The CDR3 has 16 residues. The CDR3: CASSLRGGGRGTEAFF. DNA of the CDR3: TGTGCCAGCAGCCTACGAGGAGGGGGGAGGGGCACTGAAGCTTTCTTT.

This clone was seen at least ten times. The chain has TRBV7-9 and TRBJ1-1; 8 bases agree with TRBD1. The V gene end was trimmed by 1 base and the J gene end by 0 bases; junction bases not matched to a gene: 4. The CDR3 extends over 16 amino acids. CDR1 is SEHNR and CDR2 is FQNEAQ in the germline V gene (reference sequence). CDR3 in DNA: TGTGCCAGCAGCTTAGGAGGGGGACAGGTGAACACTGAAGCTTTCTTT. It encodes CASSLGGGQVNTEAFF.

The CDR3, as DNA: TGTGCCAGCAGTTTCCATAACGGGGGTGGAAACACCATATATTTT. This sequence encodes CASSFHNGGGNTIYF. The chain combines TRBV27 with TRBJ1-3; possible D gene TRBD1, 5 bases. CDR1 and CDR2 from the germline V gene are MNHEY and SMNVEV (reference sequence). This CDR3 is 15 amino acids long. V lost 3 bases, J lost 3 bases, and 12 bases lay in between.

The CDR3 loop is CASSLGGGRNQPQHF. The DNA of the CDR3 is TGTGCCAGCAGCTTAGGTGGGGGGAGAAATCAGCCCCAGCATTTT. This chain uses TRBV7-6 with TRBJ1-5, with a weak D call TRBD1 (5 bases). CDR1 and CDR2 from the germline V gene are SGHVS and FNYEAQ. The CDR3 sequence is 15 residues long. The V end was cut by 1 base, the J end by 4 bases, with 11 bases between.

The chain employs TRBV4-3 and TRBJ2-7; TRBD2 aligns across 12 bases. CDR1 and CDR2 (germline): LGHNA, YSLEER. The length of the CDR3 is 16 residues. The V and J ends lost 1 base and 5 bases, in that order; junction bases with no gene match: 6. CDR3 DNA: TGCGCCAGCAGCCAAGGGACTAGCGGGGTTCCCCACGAGCAGTACTTC. Residues: CASSQGTSGVPHEQYF.

This rearrangement joins TRBV25-1 to TRBJ1-2; tentative D call: TRBD1 (5 bases). V was cut by 5 bases and J by 4 bases, with 14 bases left in between. This CDR3 has 14 residues. Germline V CDR1 and CDR2: MGHDK, SYGVNS. CDR3 nucleotides: TGTGCCAGCAGTTCCGTGGGGCCTAGCTATGGCTACACCTTC. This sequence encodes CASSSVGPSYGYTF.